A selection of T cell receptor beta chains follows, all from one sample in a study of control samples from healthy donors and cancer patients. TCRdb's table, derived via immunoSEQ multiplex PCR, lists solely in-frame clones and lacks some. Of under 80,000 clones detected, 85% to 95% appear once; the ten largest clones hold around 6.5%. The sample comprised blood. These receptors were collected from a woman in her forties in good health. Both conserved end residues are part of each CDR3. The D gene is left open where the match is weak. Clone size is not always given. Where it is, it says once, few, many or a class for expanded clones.

TRBD1	TRBV18	TRBJ2-1	15	.	CASSLGTGIGNEQFF	TGTGCCAGCTCCCTAGGGACAGGGATCGGCAATGAGCAGTTCTTC
.	TRBV5-6	TRBJ2-7	13	.	CASRSGRSYEQYF	TGTGCCAGCAGATCGGGACGCAGCTACGAGCAGTACTTC
TRBD1	TRBV29-1	TRBJ1-5	16	.	CSVPPRDREDNQPQHF	TGCAGCGTTCCCCCCCGGGACAGGGAGGACAATCAGCCCCAGCATTTT
.	TRBV7-2	TRBJ2-1	15	.	CASSYRQPSSDEQFF	TGTGCCAGCAGCTACCGACAGCCATCATCCGATGAGCAGTTCTTC
TRBD1	TRBV27	TRBJ1-5	15	.	CASSSIQGAYQPQHF	TGTGCCAGCAGTTCGATACAGGGGGCCTATCAGCCCCAGCATTTT
.	TRBV7-9	TRBJ2-7	12	.	CASSSDRYEQYF	TGTGCCAGCAGCTCGGACCGATACGAGCAGTACTTC
.	TRBV10-3	TRBJ1-2	12	.	CAISERENGYTF	TGTGCCATCAGTGAGCGGGAAAACGGCTACACCTTC
.	TRBV11-2	TRBJ2-1	14	few	CASSLESSVNEQFF	TGTGCCAGCAGCTTAGAGTCAAGCGTCAATGAGCAGTTCTTC
.	TRBV19	TRBJ2-2	13	.	CASSIRGSGELFF	TGTGCCAGTAGTATTCGGGGTTCCGGGGAGCTGTTTTTT
.	TRBV19	TRBJ1-4	15	.	CASSLSRSTNEKLFF	TGTGCCAGTAGTCTTTCAAGGTCAACTAATGAAAAACTGTTTTTT
.	TRBV7-2	TRBJ1-6	13	once	CASSLAGESPLHF	TGTGCCAGCAGCTTAGCAGGGGAATCACCCCTCCACTTT
.	TRBV27	TRBJ1-6	14	.	CASSQGLLISPLHF	TGTGCCAGCAGTCAAGGGTTGTTAATCTCACCCCTCCACTTT
.	TRBV21-1	TRBJ2-1	18	.	CASSKAHSRGGFYNEQFF	TGTGCCAGCAGCAAAGCGCATTCGCGGGGGGGTTTTTACAATGAGCAGTTCTTC
.	TRBV7-8	TRBJ1-4	15	once	CASSARTATNEKLFF	TGTGCCAGCAGCGCCAGGACAGCAACTAATGAAAAACTGTTTTTT
TRBD1	TRBV7-3	TRBJ2-3	15	.	CASSFEGARGDTQYF	TGTGCCAGCAGCTTTGAGGGGGCGAGAGGGGATACGCAGTATTTT
TRBD1	TRBV27	TRBJ2-5	15	once	CASRLRDRGGETQYF	TGTGCCAGCAGACTCCGGGACAGGGGTGGAGAGACCCAGTACTTC
TRBD2	TRBV7-2	TRBJ2-2	14	.	CASSLGQRGGELFF	TGTGCCAGCAGCTTGGGCCAGCGGGGCGGGGAGCTGTTTTTT
.	TRBV7-3	TRBJ1-1	14	.	CASSSGAGSTEAFF	TGTGCCAGCAGCTCAGGGGCCGGCAGCACTGAAGCTTTCTTT
.	TRBV28	TRBJ2-7	12	once	CASQLQAYEQYF	TGTGCCAGCCAACTTCAGGCATACGAGCAGTACTTC
.	TRBV5-1	TRBJ1-1	15	.	CASSLVGGGSTEAFF	TGCGCCAGCAGCTTGGTGGGTGGGGGAAGCACTGAAGCTTTCTTT
.	TRBV7-9	TRBJ1-1	16	once	CASTPRRDGVNTEAFF	TGTGCCAGCACCCCCCGGAGGGACGGGGTGAACACTGAAGCTTTCTTT
TRBD1	TRBV6-5	TRBJ1-3	14	.	CASLGGNSGNTIYF	TGTGCCAGTCTAGGGGGCAACTCTGGAAACACCATATATTTT
.	TRBV5-6	TRBJ2-2	13	.	CASSLGVAGELFF	TGTGCCAGCAGCTTAGGGGTAGCCGGGGAGCTGTTTTTT
TRBD1	TRBV7-2	TRBJ2-7	15	.	CASSPAGTAGYEQYF	TGTGCCAGCAGTCCCGCCGGGACAGCCGGATACGAGCAGTACTTC
.	TRBV4-1	TRBJ1-4	13	.	CASSQPLEEKLFF	TGCGCCAGCAGCCAGCCCCTAGAGGAAAAACTGTTTTTT
TRBD2	TRBV6-4	TRBJ2-3	15	few	CASSDGTSPTDTQYF	TGTGCCAGCAGTGACGGGACTAGCCCCACAGATACGCAGTATTTT
TRBD2	TRBV4-2	TRBJ2-2	16	.	CASSQDTSGSGGELFF	TGTGCCAGCAGCCAAGATACTAGCGGGAGCGGCGGGGAGCTGTTTTTT
.	TRBV5-4	TRBJ2-3	17	.	CASSLGALALSTDTQYF	TGTGCCAGCAGCTTGGGAGCCTTAGCGTTAAGCACAGATACGCAGTATTTT
TRBD1	TRBV4-2	TRBJ1-2	15	.	CASSQTDRDDYGYTF	TGTGCCAGCAGCCAGACGGACAGGGACGACTATGGCTACACCTTC